A single sample gave rise to the 24 T cell receptor beta chains below, sequenced in a study of T cell repertoires in cytomegalovirus infection. TCRdb reprocessed the reads via MiXCR and lists one record per CDR3 protein. The profile covers about 770,000 distinct CDR3 sequences, with under 35% appearing a single time and 10% to 15% taken by the ten largest. What these receptors recognize is not known. Here the sequenced sample was cultured CD8+ T cells from PBMCs, taken from culture after CMV antigen stimulation. The receptors were gathered from a human donor in good health (CMV status not recorded). Some clones in this sample may be carry-over from other donors' samples.

This clonotype was found a few times. The genes are TRBV27 and TRBJ1-2; maybe TRBD1 (6 bases). This CDR3 spans 13 amino acids. Between the trimmed V and J ends, which lost 3 bases and 6 bases, there was a span of 11 bases. Per germline, CDR1 MNHEY and CDR2 SMNVEV (reference sequence). CDR3 loop: CASSFDRQDGYTF. CDR3 DNA: TGTGCCAGCAGTTTTGACCGACAGGATGGCTACACCTTC.

V gene TRBV7-9 combines with J gene TRBJ1-1, with D perhaps matching TRBD1 (5 bases). The CDR3 runs 12 residues. The germline V gene has CDR1 SEHNR and CDR2 FQNEAQ (reference sequence). Trimming removed 1 base from V and 10 bases from J, with 10 bases in between. The CDR3 DNA sequence: TGTGCCAGCAGCTTAGGTGGAAGGGGAGCTTTCTTT. Translating it yields CASSLGGRGAFF.

This clonotype was picked up a small number of times. J is TRBJ2-1 and V is TRBV4-1; the D is unclear. Looked up from germline, CDR1 is MGHRA and CDR2 is YSYEKL. The length of the CDR3 is 16 residues. V lost 2 bases, J lost 0 bases, and 11 bases lay in between. The CDR3 reads CASSQRVGSSYNEQFF. The CDR3 bases are TGCGCCAGCAGCCAAAGGGTAGGAAGCTCCTACAATGAGCAGTTCTTC.

The chain has TRBV27 and TRBJ1-1, with unresolved D. The CDR3 is 14 residues long. The V and J ends lost 5 bases and 1 base respectively, with 11 bases between them. The V gene's germline CDR1 is MNHEY and CDR2 SMNVEV (reference sequence). The CDR3 is CASSPALGNTEAFF. The CDR3 bases are TGTGCCAGCAGTCCGGCCCTGGGGAACACTGAAGCTTTCTTT.

The genes are TRBV5-1 and TRBJ2-2, with 12 bases identical to TRBD1. V shed 6 bases and J 6 bases; nucleotides not matched to a gene: 6. Germline V gives CDR1 SGHRS, CDR2 YFSETQ. The CDR3 is 15 residues long. The CDR3 DNA is TGCGCCAGCACGCCAGGGACAGGGGGCCCCGGGGAGCTGTTTTTT. The encoded protein is CASTPGTGGPGELFF.

The gene calls are TRBV15 and TRBJ1-1; no reliable D call. Trimming left V 2 bases short and J 4 bases short, with 17 bases between. Per the germline V gene, CDR1 is LNHNV and CDR2 is YYDKDF (reference sequence). The CDR3 loop spans 16 amino acids. The CDR3 spells CATSRQPQGEGTEAFF. The CDR3 DNA follows: TGTGCCACCAGCAGACAGCCTCAAGGAGAAGGCACTGAAGCTTTCTTT.

This clonotype was seen just once. The rearrangement joins TRBV9 to TRBJ1-1, with D unresolved. The V gene's germline CDR1 is SGDLS and CDR2 YYNGEE. V lost 1 base and J 1 base, leaving 11 bases between the germline ends. The CDR3 is made up of 15 amino acids. This CDR3 reads CASSVTWGGNTEAFF. The CDR3 DNA follows: TGTGCCAGCAGCGTAACCTGGGGAGGGAACACTGAAGCTTTCTTT. Full variable domain (remainder filled in from reference TRBV9 and TRBJ1-1): DSGVTQTPKHLITATGQRVTLRCSPRSGDLSVYWYQQSLDQGLQFLIQYYNGEERAKGNILERFSAQQFPDLHSELNLSSLELGDSALYFCASSVTWGGNTEAFFGQGTRLTVV.

This clonotype was counted only a few times. The chain carries TRBV6-2 or TRBV6-3 and TRBJ2-7; D gene ambiguous. CDR3 length equals 13 residues. Germline values: CDR1 MNHEY, CDR2 SVGEGT. V shed 5 bases and J shed 2 bases, with 10 bases lying between them. CDR3 sequence reads: CASSNGPTYEQYV. The CDR3 DNA reads as TGTGCCAGCAGTAATGGACCGACCTACGAGCAGTACGTC.

V is TRBV7-9 and J is TRBJ2-7; D might be TRBD2 (6 bases). This CDR3 contains 15 residues. CDR1 is SEHNR and CDR2 is FQNEAQ in the germline V gene (reference sequence). V lost 4 bases to trimming and J lost 2 bases, with 15 bases between them. As DNA, the CDR3 is TGTGCCAGCAGCTGGGGGTTCGGGGAGGCCTACGAGCAGTACTTC. This codes for CASSWGFGEAYEQYF. Full variable domain (outside the CDR3, taken from reference TRBV7-9 and TRBJ2-7): DTGVSQNPRHKITKRGQNVTFRCDPISEHNRLYWYRQTLGQGPEFLTYFQNEAQLEKSRLLSDRFSAERPKGSFSTLEIQRTEQGDSAMYLCASSWGFGEAYEQYFGPGTRLTVT.

The chain uses TRBV10-3 and TRBJ1-4; D is ambiguous. The V and J ends lost 0 bases and 0 bases respectively, with 8 bases between them. The germline V gene encodes CDR1 ENHRY and CDR2 SYGVKD. CDR3 length: 16 residues. CDR3 residues: CAISESGGATNEKLFF. CDR3 nucleotide sequence: TGTGCCATCAGTGAGTCTGGCGGAGCAACTAATGAAAAACTGTTTTTT.

This clonotype was detected a few times. The CDR3 nucleotides read TGTGCCAGCAGCTACCCGGGACAGGCTCAAACTGAAGCTTTCTTT. This translates into CASSYPGQAQTEAFF. The chain joins TRBV7-9 to TRBJ1-1; 8 bases are a match to TRBD1. Germline values: CDR1 SEHNR, CDR2 FQNEAQ (reference sequence). This CDR3 comprises 15 residues. V lost 4 bases and J lost 5; bases outside the gene matches: 9.

The chain is built from TRBV19 and TRBJ1-2; TRBD1 might be the D (5 bases). There are 17 residues in the CDR3. V dropped 7 bases and J dropped 7 bases, with 28 bases sitting between them. From germline, CDR1 is LNHDA and CDR2 SQIVND (reference sequence). The CDR3 nucleotides read TGTGCCAGTACCTCCCTCACGGGACCAAACAAGAGTCCTGGCTACACCTTC. Amino acids: CASTSLTGPNKSPGYTF.

The chain joins TRBV28 to TRBJ1-1, with D possibly being TRBD1 (5 bases). Germline V gives CDR1 MDHEN, CDR2 SYDVKM. The V end was cut by 5 bases, the J end by 0 bases, with 19 bases between. The CDR3 extends over 17 amino acids. The CDR3 nucleotides read TGTGCCAGCAGTATCTACAGTGGGGGACTTATGAACACTGAAGCTTTCTTT. Its translation is CASSIYSGGLMNTEAFF.

The CDR3 sequence is CASSSLQGPLRSTPLHF. The CDR3 coding sequence is TGTGCCAGCAGCTCCTTGCAGGGCCCCTTAAGAAGTACACCCCTCCACTTT. The V call is TRBV7-9, the J call TRBJ1-6; D perhaps matches TRBD1 (5 bases). The V gene lost 4 bases and the J gene lost 11 bases, with 24 bases spanning the gap. The V gene's germline CDR1 is SEHNR and CDR2 FQNEAQ (reference sequence). The CDR3 is 17 amino acids.

This clonotype was seen at least ten times. CDR3: CASSSSSDYGYTF. CDR3 nucleotide sequence: TGTGCCAGCAGTTCCAGTTCGGACTATGGCTACACCTTC. This sequence joins TRBV27 and TRBJ1-2; D remains ambiguous. V gave up 4 bases and J gave up 3 bases, with 9 bases separating them. Germline-derived CDR1 and CDR2 are MNHEY and SMNVEV (reference sequence). The CDR3 has 13 amino acids.

The chain joins TRBV20-1 to TRBJ2-5; 7 bases fit TRBD2. The V gene's germline CDR1 is DFQATT and CDR2 SNEGSKA (reference sequence). The CDR3 is 13 amino acids. V shed 5 bases, J shed 2 bases, and the junction held 5 bases outside the gene matches. CDR3 sequence reads: CSAGGSEQETQYF. CDR3 coding DNA: TGCAGTGCTGGCGGGAGTGAACAAGAGACCCAGTACTTC.

The CDR3 region has the DNA TGTGCCAGCAAGACTAGCGGGGGGGACAATGAGCAGTTCTTC. It codes for CASKTSGGDNEQFF. The chain has TRBV19 and TRBJ2-1, with TRBD2 matching over 14 bases. The CDR3 covers 14 residues. With 9 bases clipped from V and 5 bases from J, the junction kept 3 bases outside the gene matches. CDR1 is LNHDA, CDR2 SQIVND, per germline (reference sequence).

The rearrangement links TRBV5-4 to TRBJ1-1; D is possibly TRBD1 (6 bases). The V end lost 4 bases, the J end lost 2 bases, and 18 bases lay between the germline ends. The CDR3 runs 16 residues. The germline V gene has CDR1 SGHNT and CDR2 YYREEE (reference sequence). CDR3: CASSLGYTGGNTEAFF. The CDR3 nucleotides read TGTGCCAGCAGCCTTGGGTACACGGGGGGCAACACTGAAGCTTTCTTT. Drawing the rest from reference TRBV5-4 and TRBJ1-1, the complete variable domain is ETGVTQSPTHLIKTRGQQVTLRCSSQSGHNTVSWYQQALGQGPQFIFQYYREEENGRGNFPPRFSGLQFPNYSSELNVNALELDDSALYLCASSLGYTGGNTEAFFGQGTRLTVV.

The gene calls are TRBV5-1 and TRBJ2-3, with D possibly matching TRBD1 (5 bases). There are 14 residues in the CDR3. Germline assignment: CDR1 SGHRS and CDR2 YFSETQ. Trimming left V 2 bases short and J 4 bases short, with 11 bases between. CDR3 in DNA: TGCGCCAGCAGCTTTCGACAGTCCGCAGATACGCAGTATTTT. Its protein product is CASSFRQSADTQYF. Together with reference TRBV5-1 and TRBJ2-3, the CDR3 gives the full variable domain: KAGVTQTPRYLIKTRGQQVTLSCSPISGHRSVSWYQQTPGQGLQFLFEYFSETQRNKGNFPGRFSGRQFSNSRSEMNVSTLELGDSALYLCASSFRQSADTQYFGPGTRLTVL.

This clonotype was seen repeatedly, ten times or more. The V gene is TRBV19, the J gene TRBJ2-1, with 10 bases lining up with TRBD2. The CDR3 runs to 18 residues. With V trimmed by 7 bases and J by 5 bases, 17 bases remained unmatched. Germline lookup yields CDR1 LNHDA and CDR2 SQIVND (reference sequence). Written as DNA, the CDR3 is TGTGCCAGTACCTTGGGTGGGTTAGCGGGGGGCCAGAACAATGAGCAGTTCTTC. It translates to CASTLGGLAGGQNNEQFF.

The chain combines TRBV28 with TRBJ1-1; 7 positions match TRBD1. This CDR3 has 17 amino acids. V shed 3 bases and J 0 bases; nucleotides not matched to a gene: 10. Germline V lookup: CDR1 MDHEN, CDR2 SYDVKM. The CDR3 nucleotides read TGTGCCAGCAGTTTCCCCCCGGGGACAGATCTGAACACTGAAGCTTTCTTT. Encoded protein: CASSFPPGTDLNTEAFF.

This clonotype has a count of ten or more. V usage is TRBV7-6 and J usage is TRBJ2-7; tentatively, D is TRBD1 or TRBD2 (5 bases each). Trimming removed 5 bases at V and 3 bases at J, with 14 bases between. The CDR3 sequence is 14 residues long. CDR1 is SGHVS and CDR2 is FNYEAQ in the germline V gene. The CDR3 here is CASSPPGQGYEQYF. The CDR3 DNA reads TGTGCCAGCAGCCCCCCGGGGCAGGGCTACGAGCAGTACTTC.

The chain employs TRBV6-5 and TRBJ1-2; TRBD1 matches 8 bases. Germline V gene data show CDR1 as MNHEY and CDR2 as SVGAGI. Trimming removed 2 bases from V and 4 bases from J; junction bases left unmatched: 6. The CDR3 runs 15 residues. CDR3 nucleotide sequence: TGTGCCAGCAGTTACGGACAGGGCGACGGCTATGGCTACACCTTC. Residues: CASSYGQGDGYGYTF.

This clonotype was counted many times. This rearrangement joins TRBV12-3 or TRBV12-4 to TRBJ2-1; no firm D call. V was clipped by 6 bases and J by 0 bases, with 15 bases between them. CDR3 size: 16 residues. The CDR3 loop is CASRPSNIVSYNEQFF. Written as DNA, the CDR3 is TGTGCCAGCAGACCCAGCAACATAGTCTCCTACAATGAGCAGTTCTTC.